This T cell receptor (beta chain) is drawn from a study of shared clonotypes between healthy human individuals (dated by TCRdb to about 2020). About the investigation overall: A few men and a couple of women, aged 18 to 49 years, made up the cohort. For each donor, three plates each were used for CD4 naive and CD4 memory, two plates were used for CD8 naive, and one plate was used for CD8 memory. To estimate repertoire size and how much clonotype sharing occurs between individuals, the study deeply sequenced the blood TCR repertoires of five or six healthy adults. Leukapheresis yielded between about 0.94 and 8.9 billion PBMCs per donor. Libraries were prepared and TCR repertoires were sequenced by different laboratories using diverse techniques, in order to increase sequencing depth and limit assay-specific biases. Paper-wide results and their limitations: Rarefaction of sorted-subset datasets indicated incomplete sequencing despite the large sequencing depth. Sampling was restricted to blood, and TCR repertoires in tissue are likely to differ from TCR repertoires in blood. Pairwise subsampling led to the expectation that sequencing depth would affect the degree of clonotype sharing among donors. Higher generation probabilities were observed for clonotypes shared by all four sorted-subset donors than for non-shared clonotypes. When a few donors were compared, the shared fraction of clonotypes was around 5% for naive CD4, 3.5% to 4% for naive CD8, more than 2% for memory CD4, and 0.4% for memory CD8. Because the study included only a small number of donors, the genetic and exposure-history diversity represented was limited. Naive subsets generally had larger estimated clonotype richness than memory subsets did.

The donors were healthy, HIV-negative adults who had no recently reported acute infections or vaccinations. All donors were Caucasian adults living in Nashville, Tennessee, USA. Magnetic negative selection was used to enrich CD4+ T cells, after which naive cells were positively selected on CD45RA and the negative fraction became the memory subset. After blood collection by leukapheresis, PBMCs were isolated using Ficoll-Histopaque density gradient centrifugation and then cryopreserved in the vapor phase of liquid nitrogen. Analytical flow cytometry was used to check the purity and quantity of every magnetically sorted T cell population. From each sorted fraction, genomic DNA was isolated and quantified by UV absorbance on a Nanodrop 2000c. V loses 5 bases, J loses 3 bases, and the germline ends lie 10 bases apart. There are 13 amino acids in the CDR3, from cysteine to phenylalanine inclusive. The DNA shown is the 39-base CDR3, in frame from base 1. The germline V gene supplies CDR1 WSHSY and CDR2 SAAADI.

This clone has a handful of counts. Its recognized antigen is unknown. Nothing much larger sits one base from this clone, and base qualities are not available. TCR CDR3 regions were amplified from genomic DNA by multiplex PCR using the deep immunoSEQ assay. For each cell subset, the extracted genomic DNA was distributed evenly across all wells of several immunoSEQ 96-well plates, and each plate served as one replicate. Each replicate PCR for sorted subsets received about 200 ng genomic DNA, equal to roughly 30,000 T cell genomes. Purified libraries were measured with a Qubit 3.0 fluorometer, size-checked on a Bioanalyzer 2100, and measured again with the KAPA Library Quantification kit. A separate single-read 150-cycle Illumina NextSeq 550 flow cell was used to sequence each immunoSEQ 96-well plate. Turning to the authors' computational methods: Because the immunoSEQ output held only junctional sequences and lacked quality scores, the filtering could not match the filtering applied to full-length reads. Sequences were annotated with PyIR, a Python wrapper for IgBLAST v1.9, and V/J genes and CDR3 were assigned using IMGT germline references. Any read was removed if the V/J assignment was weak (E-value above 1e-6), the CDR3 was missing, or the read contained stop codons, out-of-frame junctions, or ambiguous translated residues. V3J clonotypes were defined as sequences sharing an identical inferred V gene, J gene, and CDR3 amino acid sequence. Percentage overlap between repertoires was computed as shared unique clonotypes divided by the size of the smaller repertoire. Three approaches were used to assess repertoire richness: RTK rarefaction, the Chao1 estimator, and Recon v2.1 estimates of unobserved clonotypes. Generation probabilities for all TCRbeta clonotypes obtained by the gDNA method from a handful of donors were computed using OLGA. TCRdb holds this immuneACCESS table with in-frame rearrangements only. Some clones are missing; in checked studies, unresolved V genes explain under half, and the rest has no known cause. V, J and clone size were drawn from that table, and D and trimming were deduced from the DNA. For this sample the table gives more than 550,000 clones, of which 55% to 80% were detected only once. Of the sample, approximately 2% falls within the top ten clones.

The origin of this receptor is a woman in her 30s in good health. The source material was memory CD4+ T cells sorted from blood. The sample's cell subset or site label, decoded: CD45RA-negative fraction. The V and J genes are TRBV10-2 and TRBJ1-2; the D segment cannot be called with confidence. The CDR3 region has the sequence CASSTQVDYGYTF. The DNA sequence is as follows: TGCGCCAGCAGTACCCAGGTTGACTATGGCTACACCTTC.